This is a list of T cell receptor beta chains from one sample in a study of T-cell reconstitution after alpha-beta-depleted transplantation in children. TCRdb fed the PCR reads into MiXCR, producing one record per CDR3 protein. The table lists 610,000 or so distinct CDR3 sequences, roughly 30% of them singletons. The source material was PBMCs, sampled before TCRalphabeta/CD19-depleted stem cell transplant. These receptors were collected from a boy in the first two years of life with Wiskott-Aldrich syndrome, due to receive a stem cell transplant. Each CDR3 is given with its conserved first and last residue. D genes are given only for firm matches. Size is stated for part of the rows, as once, few or many counts, or as a class when the clone is expanded.

d_call	clone_size	v_call	j_call	cdr3_aa	cdr3_nt
-	-	TRBV11-3	TRBJ1-1	CASSQIEGTEAFF	TGTGCCAGCAGCCAGATTGAGGGAACTGAAGCTTTCTTT
-	few	TRBV10-3	TRBJ2-5	CAISQRDQETQYF	TGTGCCATCAGCCAGCGGGACCAAGAGACCCAGTACTTC
TRBD2	few	TRBV20-1	TRBJ2-5	CSARDFQSGGETQYF	TGCAGTGCTAGAGATTTTCAGAGCGGGGGGGAGACCCAGTACTTC
-	-	TRBV5-1	TRBJ2-7	CASSFNPRTETYEQYF	TGCGCCAGCAGTTTTAATCCCCGGACGGAAACCTACGAGCAGTACTTC
-	few	TRBV25-1	TRBJ2-2	CASSYEGGTGELFF	TGTGCCAGCAGTTATGAAGGGGGGACCGGGGAGCTTTTTTTT
-	few	TRBV24-1	TRBJ2-1	CATSFKIFYNEQFF	TGTGCCACCAGTTTCAAGATCTTCTACAATGAGCAGTTCTTC
TRBD1	-	TRBV2	TRBJ1-5	CASSGTGIYQPQHF	TGTGCCAGCTCCGGGACAGGGATTTATCAGCCCCAGCATTTT
-	-	TRBV7-2	TRBJ2-3	CASSLARGFTDTQYF	TGTGCCAGCAGCTTAGCCAGGGGTTTTACAGATACGCAGTATTTT
TRBD1	few	TRBV12-3/TRBV12-4	TRBJ1-5	CASSLAGGWQPQHF	TGTGCCAGCAGTTTAGCAGGGGGCTGGCAGCCCCAGCATTTT
-	-	TRBV5-1	TRBJ1-4	CASSFGTNNEKLFF	TGCGCCAGCAGCTTCGGGACAAACAATGAAAAACTGTTTTTT
TRBD1	few	TRBV7-3	TRBJ2-3	CASSLGQGNTQYF	TGTGCCAGCAGCTTAGGACAGGGGAATACGCAGTATTTT
TRBD1	few	TRBV20-1	TRBJ2-1	CSAENMGQSYNEQFF	TGCAGTGCCGAGAATATGGGACAGTCCTACAATGAGCAGTTCTTC
-	-	TRBV7-8	TRBJ2-7	CASSPLRRSYEQYF	TGTGCCAGCAGCCCCCTCCGACGTTCCTACGAGCAGTACTTC
-	-	TRBV5-1	TRBJ2-5	CASSYGGTVIQETQYF	TGCGCCAGCAGCTATGGTGGCACAGTCATCCAAGAGACCCAGTACTTC
-	-	TRBV5-1	TRBJ2-1	CASSPGPFGNEQFF	TGCGCCAGCAGCCCAGGACCTTTTGGGAATGAGCAGTTCTTC
TRBD1	-	TRBV12-3/TRBV12-4	TRBJ2-7	CASHPPGQGAGEQYF	TGTGCCAGCCATCCCCCGGGACAGGGGGCGGGGGAGCAGTACTTC
-	-	TRBV29-1	TRBJ2-1	CSVEIGRSEQFF	TGCAGCGTTGAAATAGGGAGATCGGAGCAGTTCTTC
TRBD1	-	TRBV20-1	TRBJ1-2	CSAYQGAFGYTF	TGCAGTGCTTACCAGGGGGCTTTCGGCTACACCTTC
-	-	TRBV7-9	TRBJ1-1	CASSSPPPNTEAFF	TGTGCCAGCAGCTCCCCCCCACCGAACACTGAAGCTTTCTTT
-	few	TRBV9	TRBJ2-3	CASSEEGTDTQYF	TGTGCCAGCAGCGAAGAAGGCACAGATACGCAGTATTTT
TRBD2	-	TRBV5-6	TRBJ2-1	CATSAGAGTSGVNEQFF	TGTGCCACCAGCGCGGGTGCCGGGACTAGCGGGGTCAATGAGCAGTTCTTC
-	-	TRBV10-3	TRBJ2-1	CAISESRAIHEQFF	TGTGCCATCAGTGAGTCTCGGGCAATCCATGAGCAGTTCTTC
TRBD1	few	TRBV6-2/TRBV6-3	TRBJ2-7	CASSRPGTGVFYEQYF	TGTGCCAGCAGTAGGCCGGGGACAGGGGTTTTCTACGAGCAGTACTTC
-	few	TRBV3-1	TRBJ2-5	CASSPPGLQETQYF	TGTGCCAGCAGCCCACCGGGACTGCAAGAGACCCAGTACTTC
-	few	TRBV28	TRBJ2-4	CASRPLGGALAKNIQYF	TGTGCCAGCAGACCCTTGGGGGGAGCCCTAGCCAAAAACATTCAGTACTTC
-	-	TRBV12-3/TRBV12-4	TRBJ1-5	CASSLGSGHQPQHF	TGTGCCAGCAGTTTAGGGTCTGGGCATCAGCCCCAGCATTTT
TRBD1	few	TRBV5-1	TRBJ1-6	CASSLGHQIRDRNSPLHF	TGCGCCAGCAGCTTGGGGCACCAGATCCGGGACAGGAATTCACCCCTCCACTTT
-	-	TRBV5-1	TRBJ2-7	CASRPTWGYEQYF	TGCGCCAGCAGACCTACATGGGGCTACGAGCAGTACTTC